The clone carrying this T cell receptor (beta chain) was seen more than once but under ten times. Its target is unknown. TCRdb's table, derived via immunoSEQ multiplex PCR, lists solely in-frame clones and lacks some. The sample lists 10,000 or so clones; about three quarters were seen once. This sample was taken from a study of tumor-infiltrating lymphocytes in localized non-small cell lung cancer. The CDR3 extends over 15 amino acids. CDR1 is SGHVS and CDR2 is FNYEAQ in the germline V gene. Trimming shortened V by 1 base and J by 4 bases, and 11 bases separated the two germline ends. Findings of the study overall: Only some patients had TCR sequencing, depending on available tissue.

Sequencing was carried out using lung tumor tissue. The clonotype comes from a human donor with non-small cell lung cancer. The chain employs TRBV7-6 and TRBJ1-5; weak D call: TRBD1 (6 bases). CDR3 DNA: TGTGCCAGCAGCTTAGATTACAGGGATAATCAGCCCCAGCATTTT. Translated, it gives CASSLDYRDNQPQHF.